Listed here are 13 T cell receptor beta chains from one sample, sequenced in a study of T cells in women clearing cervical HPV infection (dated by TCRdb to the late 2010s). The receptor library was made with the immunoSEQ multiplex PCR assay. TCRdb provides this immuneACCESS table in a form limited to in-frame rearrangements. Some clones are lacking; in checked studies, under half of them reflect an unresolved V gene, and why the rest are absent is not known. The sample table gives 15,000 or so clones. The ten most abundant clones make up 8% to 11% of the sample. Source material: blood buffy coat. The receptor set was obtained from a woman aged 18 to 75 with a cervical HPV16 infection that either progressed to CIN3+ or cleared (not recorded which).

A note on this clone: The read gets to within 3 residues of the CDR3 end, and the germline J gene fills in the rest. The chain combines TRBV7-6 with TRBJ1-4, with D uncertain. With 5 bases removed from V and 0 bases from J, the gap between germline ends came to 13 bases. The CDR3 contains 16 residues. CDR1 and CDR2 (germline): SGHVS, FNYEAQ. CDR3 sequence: CASSIGGIATNEKLFF. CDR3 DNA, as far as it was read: TGTGCCAGCAGCATAGGCGGGATTGCAACTAATGAAAAA.

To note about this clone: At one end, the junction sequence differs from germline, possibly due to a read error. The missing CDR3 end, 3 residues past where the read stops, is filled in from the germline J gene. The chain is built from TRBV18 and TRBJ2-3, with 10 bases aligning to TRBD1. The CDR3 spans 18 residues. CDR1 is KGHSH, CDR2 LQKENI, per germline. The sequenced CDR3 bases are TGTGCCAGCTCCCCACCCGGGACAGGGGCCTCCGGCAATCAGCCG. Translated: CASSPPGTGASGNQP. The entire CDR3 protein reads CASSPPGTGASGNQPQYF.

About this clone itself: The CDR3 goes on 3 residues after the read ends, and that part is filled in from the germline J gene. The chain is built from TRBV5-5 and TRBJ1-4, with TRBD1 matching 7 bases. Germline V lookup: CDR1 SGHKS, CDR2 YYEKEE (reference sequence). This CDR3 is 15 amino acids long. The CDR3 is CASSDRDSGRAPLFF. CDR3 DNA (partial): TGTGCCAGCAGCGACCGGGACAGCGGTCGGGCACCA.

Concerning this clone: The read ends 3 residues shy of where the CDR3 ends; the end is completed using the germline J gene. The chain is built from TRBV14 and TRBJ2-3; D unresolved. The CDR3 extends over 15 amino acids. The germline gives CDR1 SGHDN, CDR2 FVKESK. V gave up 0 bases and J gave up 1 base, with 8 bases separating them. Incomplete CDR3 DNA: TGTGCCAGCAGCCAAGATCTCGCAGGCACAGATACG. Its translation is CASSQDLAGTDT. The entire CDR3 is CASSQDLAGTDTQYF.

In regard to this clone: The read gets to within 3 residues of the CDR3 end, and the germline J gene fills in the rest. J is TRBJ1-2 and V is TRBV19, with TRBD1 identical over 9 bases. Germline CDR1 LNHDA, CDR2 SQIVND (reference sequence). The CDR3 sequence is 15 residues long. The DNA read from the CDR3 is TGTGCCAGTAGTACCCCGGGACAGGGTTCCTACGAC. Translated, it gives CASSTPGQGSYD. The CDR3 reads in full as CASSTPGQGSYDYTF.

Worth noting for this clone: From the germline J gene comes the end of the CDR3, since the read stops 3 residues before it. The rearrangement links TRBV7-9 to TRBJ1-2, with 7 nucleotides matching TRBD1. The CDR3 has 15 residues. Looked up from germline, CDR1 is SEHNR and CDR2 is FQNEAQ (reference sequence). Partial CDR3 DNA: TGTGCCAGCAGCTTACTAGCGGGAGGGGGCAATGAC. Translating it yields CASSLLAGGGND. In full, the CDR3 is CASSLLAGGGNDYTF. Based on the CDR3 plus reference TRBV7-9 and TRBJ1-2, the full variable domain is DTGVSQNPRHKITKRGQNVTFRCDPISEHNRLYWYRQTLGQGPEFLTYFQNEAQLEKSRLLSDRFSAERPKGSFSTLEIQRTEQGDSAMYLCASSLLAGGGNDYTFGSGTRLTVV.

The CDR3 bases that were read are TGTGCCAGCAGTCCAATACTAGCGGGGGGATACGAG. Residues: CASSPILAGGYE. In full, the CDR3 is CASSPILAGGYEQYF. This chain uses TRBV28 with TRBJ2-7; 12 bases map to TRBD2. The observed sequence ends 3 residues before the CDR3 terminus, with the missing tail filled in from the germline J gene. The ends lost 5 bases at V and 4 bases at J; junction bases unmatched: 6. The CDR3 runs 15 residues. Germline CDR1 reads MDHEN; CDR2 reads SYDVKM.

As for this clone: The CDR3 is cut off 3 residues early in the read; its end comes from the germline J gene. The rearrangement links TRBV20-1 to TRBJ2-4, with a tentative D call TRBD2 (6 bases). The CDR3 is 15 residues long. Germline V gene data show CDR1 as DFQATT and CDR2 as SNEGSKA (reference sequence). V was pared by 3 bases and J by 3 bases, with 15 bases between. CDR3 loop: CSASRLRGSKNIQYF. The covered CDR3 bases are TGCAGTGCTAGCAGGCTTCGGGGGAGCAAAAACATT.

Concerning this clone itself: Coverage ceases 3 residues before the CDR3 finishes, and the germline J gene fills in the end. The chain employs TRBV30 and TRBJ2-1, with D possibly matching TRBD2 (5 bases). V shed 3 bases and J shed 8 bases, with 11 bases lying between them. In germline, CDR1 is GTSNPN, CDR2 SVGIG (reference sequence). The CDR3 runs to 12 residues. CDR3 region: CAWSRTQYEQFF. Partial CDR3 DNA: TGTGCCTGGAGCCGGACTCAATATGAG.

CDR3 residues: CASSTRGGSGRGTWAYNEQFF. CDR3 bases read: TGTGCCAGCAGCACCCGAGGAGGTAGCGGGAGAGGAACTTGGGCCTACAATGAG. This chain joins TRBV13 and TRBJ2-1; 9 bases are a match to TRBD2. The read terminates 3 residues ahead of where the CDR3 ends, so the germline J gene completes it. From germline, CDR1 is PRHDT and CDR2 FYEKMQ (reference sequence). With 5 bases clipped from V and 2 bases from J, the junction kept 22 bases outside the gene matches. The length of the CDR3 is 21 residues.

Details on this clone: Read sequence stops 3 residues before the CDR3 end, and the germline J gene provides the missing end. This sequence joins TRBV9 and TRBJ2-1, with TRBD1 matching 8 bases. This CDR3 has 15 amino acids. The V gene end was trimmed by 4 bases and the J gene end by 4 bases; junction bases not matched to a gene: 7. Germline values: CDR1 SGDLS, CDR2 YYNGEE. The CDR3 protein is CASSSRDRPYNEQFF. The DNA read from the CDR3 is TGTGCCAGCAGCTCACGGGACAGGCCGTACAATGAG. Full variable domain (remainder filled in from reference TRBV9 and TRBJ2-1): DSGVTQTPKHLITATGQRVTLRCSPRSGDLSVYWYQQSLDQGLQFLIQYYNGEERAKGNILERFSAQQFPDLHSELNLSSLELGDSALYFCASSSRDRPYNEQFFGPGTRLTVL.

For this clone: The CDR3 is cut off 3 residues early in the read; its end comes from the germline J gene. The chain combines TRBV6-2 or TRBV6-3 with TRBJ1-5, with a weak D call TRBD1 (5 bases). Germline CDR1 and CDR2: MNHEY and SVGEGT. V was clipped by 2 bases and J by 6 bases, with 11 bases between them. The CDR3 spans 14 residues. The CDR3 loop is CASSYGAGGQPQHF. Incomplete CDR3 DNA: TGTGCCAGCAGTTACGGGGCAGGAGGTCAGCCC.

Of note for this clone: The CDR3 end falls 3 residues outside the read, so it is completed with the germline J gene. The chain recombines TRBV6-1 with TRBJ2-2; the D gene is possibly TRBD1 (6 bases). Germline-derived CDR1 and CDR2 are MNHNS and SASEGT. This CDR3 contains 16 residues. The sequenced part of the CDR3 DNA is TGTGCCAGCAGTGAAGGGGGGCCTCTGGATAATTCACCG. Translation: CASSEGGPLDNSP. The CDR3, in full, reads CASSEGGPLDNSPLFF.